This TCR beta chain stems from a study of cytomegalovirus exposure and HLA in healthy donors. Study results and limitations: No immune exposure information besides CMV serostatus was available. Under in vitro conditions, three CMV-associated chains were confirmed as specific for CMV antigens. Usually a TCR sequence was rare, but some public TCRs were found in many donors.

Trimming took 7 bases from V and 11 from J; bases not matched to a gene: 3. This CDR3 is built from 11 residues. Germline CDR1 LNHDA, CDR2 SQIVND (reference sequence). A note on this clone: Its antigen remains unidentified.

The PCR was carried out with 60 Vbeta primers and 13 Jbeta primers. This table comes from immunoSEQ multiplex PCR, and its TCRdb copy is limited to in-frame clones, with some not included. The table lists 50,000 to 65,000 clones, roughly 80% of them singletons. The clonotype originates from a woman in her forties in good health and CMV-seropositive. Specimen: PBMCs. The chain combines TRBV19 with TRBJ1-5; 9 nucleotides line up with TRBD1. CDR3 loop: CASTRTGAQHF. In DNA form, the CDR3 reads TGTGCCAGTACCAGGACAGGGGCCCAGCATTTT.